This TCR beta chain was profiled in a study of blood T cell repertoires in COVID-19. About the study: Whether acute or convalescent, the COVID-19 samples came from the United States, Italy and Spain. The analysed material was cDNA or gDNA that came from T cells, B-cell-depleted T cells, or PBMCs.

Trimming removed 4 bases at V and 4 bases at J, with 10 bases between. There are 13 residues in the CDR3. Germline V CDR1 and CDR2: LGHDT, YNNKEL (reference sequence). As originally analysed: Amplification of reference gene primers was used by the study to estimate nucleated cell counts. Clones were sequenced by immunoSEQ multiplex PCR, and TCRdb holds only the in-frame ones, with some missing. The DNA gave D and trimming, while V, J and clone size come from that table. The sample lists 50,000 to 65,000 clones, around 86% occurring once. This chain uses TRBV3-1 (or the pseudogene TRBV3-2) with TRBJ1-2; D not certain. The origin of this receptor is a human donor in a cohort sampled during active COVID-19. Specimen: peripheral blood. This CDR3 is CASSRRGFYGYTF. The CDR3 region has the DNA TGTGCCAGCAGCCGGCGGGGTTTCTATGGCTACACCTTC.